This T cell receptor beta chain originates from a study of radiation and T cells in renal cell carcinoma. Documented time point: blood 4 weeks post-SBRT, at nephrectomy. Treatment defined: 15 Gy SBRT to primary tumor, nephrectomy 4 weeks later. Blood was sampled at baseline, 2 weeks and 4 weeks after SBRT. Libraries were prepared by immunoSEQ multiplex PCR; TCRdb keeps only in-frame clonotypes and omits some of them. The data contain 140,000 to 150,000 clones, roughly 90% of them seen just once; the ten biggest clones take up about 17%. The receptor's source is a woman in her fifties or sixties with renal cell carcinoma. Sequencing used blood, obtained from a patient whose treatment included radiotherapy and nephrectomy.

This chain's CDR3 is CASSLSGQGVYSNQPQHF. CDR3 coding DNA: TGTGCCAGCAGCTTGTCTGGGCAGGGGGTGTATAGCAATCAGCCCCAGCATTTT. This rearrangement joins TRBV5-4 to TRBJ1-5; TRBD1 agrees at 7 bases. CDR1 and CDR2 from the germline V gene are SGHNT and YYREEE (reference sequence). V trimming: 1 base; J trimming: 0 bases; junction bases outside the gene matches: 10. The CDR3 runs 18 residues.